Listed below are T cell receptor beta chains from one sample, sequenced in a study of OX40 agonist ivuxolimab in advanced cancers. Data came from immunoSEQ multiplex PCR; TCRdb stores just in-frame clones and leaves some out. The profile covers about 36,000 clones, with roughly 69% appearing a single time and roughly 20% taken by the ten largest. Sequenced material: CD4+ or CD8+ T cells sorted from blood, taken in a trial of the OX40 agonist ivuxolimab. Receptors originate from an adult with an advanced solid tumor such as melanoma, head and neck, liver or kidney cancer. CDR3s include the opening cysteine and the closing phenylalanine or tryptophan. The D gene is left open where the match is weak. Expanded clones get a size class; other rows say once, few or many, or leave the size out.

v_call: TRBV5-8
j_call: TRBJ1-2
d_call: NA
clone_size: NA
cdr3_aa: CASREYKLPYGYTF
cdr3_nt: TGTGCCAGCAGAGAGTATAAACTTCCCTATGGCTACACCTTC

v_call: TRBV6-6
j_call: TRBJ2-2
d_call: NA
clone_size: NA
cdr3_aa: CASSYGAATGELFF
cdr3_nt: TGTGCCAGCAGTTACGGGGCAGCCACCGGGGAGCTGTTTTTT

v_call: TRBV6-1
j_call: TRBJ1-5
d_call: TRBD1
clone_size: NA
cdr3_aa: CASMPTQGDQPQHF
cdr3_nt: TGTGCCAGCATGCCTACACAGGGGGATCAGCCCCAGCATTTT

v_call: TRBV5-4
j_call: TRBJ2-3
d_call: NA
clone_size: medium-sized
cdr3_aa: CASSLEGAFSTDTQYF
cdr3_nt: TGTGCCAGCAGCTTGGAAGGGGCCTTTAGCACAGATACGCAGTATTTT

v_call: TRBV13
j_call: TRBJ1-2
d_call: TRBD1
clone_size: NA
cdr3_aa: CASSEGDRSYGYTF
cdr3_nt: TGTGCCAGCAGCGAAGGGGACAGATCCTATGGCTACACCTTC

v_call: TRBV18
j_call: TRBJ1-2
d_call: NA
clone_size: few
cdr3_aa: CASSRNGDGYTF
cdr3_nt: TGTGCCAGCTCACGAAATGGGGATGGCTACACCTTC

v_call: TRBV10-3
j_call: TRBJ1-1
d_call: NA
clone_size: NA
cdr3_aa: CAIGSRMGGTEAFF
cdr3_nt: TGTGCCATCGGGAGTCGAATGGGCGGGACTGAAGCTTTCTTT

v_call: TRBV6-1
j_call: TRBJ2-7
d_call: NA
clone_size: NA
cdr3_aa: CAIRARPIVEQYF
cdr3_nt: TGTGCCATCAGGGCCCGGCCGATTGTCGAGCAGTACTTC

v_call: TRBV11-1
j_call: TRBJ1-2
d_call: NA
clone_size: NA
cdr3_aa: CASSLAVIGYTF
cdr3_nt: TGTGCCAGCAGCTTGGCCGTCATTGGCTACACCTTC

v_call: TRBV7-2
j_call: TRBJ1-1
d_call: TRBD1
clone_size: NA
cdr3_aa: CASRYSGTGDTEAFF
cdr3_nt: TGTGCCAGCAGATACTCCGGGACAGGGGATACTGAAGCTTTCTTT

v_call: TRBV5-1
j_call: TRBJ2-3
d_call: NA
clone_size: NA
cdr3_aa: CASSLRSGDTQYF
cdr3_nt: TGCGCCAGCAGCCTACGATCTGGGGATACGCAGTATTTT

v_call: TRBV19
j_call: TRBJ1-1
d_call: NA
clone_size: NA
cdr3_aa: CASSIAIRVTEAFF
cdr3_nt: TGTGCCAGTAGTATAGCGATTCGGGTGACTGAAGCTTTCTTT

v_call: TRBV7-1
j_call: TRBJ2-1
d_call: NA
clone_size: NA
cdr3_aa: CASSLMDWNEQFF
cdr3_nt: TGTGCCAGCAGCTTAATGGACTGGAATGAGCAGTTCTTC

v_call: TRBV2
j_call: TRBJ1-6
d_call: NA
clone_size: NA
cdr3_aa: CASRDTGYGNSPLHF
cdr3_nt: TGTGCCAGCAGGGATACAGGTTATGGAAATTCACCCCTCCACTTT

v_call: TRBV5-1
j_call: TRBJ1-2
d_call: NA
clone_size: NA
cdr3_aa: CASSPTGSREGYTF
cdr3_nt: TGCGCCAGCAGCCCCACCGGGTCTAGGGAAGGCTACACCTTC

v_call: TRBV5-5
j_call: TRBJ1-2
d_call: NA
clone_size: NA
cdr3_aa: CASSLGAQGSYGYTF
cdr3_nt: TGTGCCAGCAGCTTGGGGGCCCAGGGGTCCTATGGCTACACCTTC

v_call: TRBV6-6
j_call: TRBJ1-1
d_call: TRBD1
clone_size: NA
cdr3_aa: CASKGTGALLNTEAFF
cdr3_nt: TGTGCCAGCAAAGGGACAGGGGCCCTCCTGAACACTGAAGCTTTCTTT

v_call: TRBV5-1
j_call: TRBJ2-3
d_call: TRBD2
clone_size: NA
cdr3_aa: CASSLNSGGATDTQYF
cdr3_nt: TGCGCCAGCAGCTTGAATAGCGGGGGGGCAACAGATACGCAGTATTTT

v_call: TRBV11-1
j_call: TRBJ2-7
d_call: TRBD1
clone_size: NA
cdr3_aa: CASSPRTGNYEQYF
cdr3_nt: TGTGCCAGCAGCCCCCGGACAGGGAACTACGAGCAGTACTTC

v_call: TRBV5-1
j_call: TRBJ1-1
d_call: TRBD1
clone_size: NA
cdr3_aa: CASSSIHTGTGGTEAFF
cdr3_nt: TGCGCCAGCAGCTCTATACACACCGGGACAGGGGGCACTGAAGCTTTCTTT

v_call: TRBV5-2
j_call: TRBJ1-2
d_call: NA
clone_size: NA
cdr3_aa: CASSLESWVRDGYTF
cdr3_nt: TGTGCCAGCAGCTTGGAGTCCTGGGTTCGCGATGGCTACACCTTC

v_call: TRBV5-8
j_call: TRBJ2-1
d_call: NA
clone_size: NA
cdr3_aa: CASRTRGAISYNEQFF
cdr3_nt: TGTGCCAGCAGAACACGGGGGGCGATTTCCTACAATGAGCAGTTCTTC

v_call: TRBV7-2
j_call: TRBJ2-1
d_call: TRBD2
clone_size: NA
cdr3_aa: CASSRLMTSEQFF
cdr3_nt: TGTGCCAGCAGCCGACTAATGACTAGCGAGCAGTTCTTC

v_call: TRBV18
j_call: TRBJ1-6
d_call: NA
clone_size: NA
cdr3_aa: CASSPGTGDNSPLHF
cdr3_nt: TGTGCCAGCTCACCAGGGACGGGAGATAATTCACCCCTCCACTTT

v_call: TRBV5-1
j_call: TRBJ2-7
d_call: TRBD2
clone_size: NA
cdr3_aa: CASSLEAGSSYEQYF
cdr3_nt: TGCGCCAGCAGCTTGGAAGCGGGGAGCTCCTACGAGCAGTACTTC

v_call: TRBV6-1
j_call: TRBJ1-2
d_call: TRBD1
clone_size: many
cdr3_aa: CASSERDRGRKGYGYTF
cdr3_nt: TGTGCCAGCAGTGAAAGGGACAGGGGACGAAAGGGGTATGGCTACACCTTC

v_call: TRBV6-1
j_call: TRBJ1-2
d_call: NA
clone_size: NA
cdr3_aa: CASSEGGGDPEYTF
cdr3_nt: TGTGCCAGCAGTGAAGGTGGGGGGGATCCGGAGTACACCTTC

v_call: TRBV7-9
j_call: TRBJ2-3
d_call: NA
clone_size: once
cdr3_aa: CASNTAADTQYF
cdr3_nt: TGTGCCAGCAACACGGCGGCAGATACGCAGTATTTT

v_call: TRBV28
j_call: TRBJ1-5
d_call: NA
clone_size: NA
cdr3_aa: CASRGWGANQPQHF
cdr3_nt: TGTGCCAGCAGGGGTTGGGGGGCGAATCAGCCCCAGCATTTT

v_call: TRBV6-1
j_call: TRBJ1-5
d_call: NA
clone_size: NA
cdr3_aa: CASSGSGRRNQPQHF
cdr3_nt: TGTGCCAGCAGTGGATCGGGACGGCGCAATCAGCCCCAGCATTTT

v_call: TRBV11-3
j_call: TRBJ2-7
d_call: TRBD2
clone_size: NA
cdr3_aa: CASSLASGGTSSYEQYF
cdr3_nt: TGTGCCAGCAGCTTAGCTAGCGGGGGGACCAGCTCCTACGAGCAGTACTTC

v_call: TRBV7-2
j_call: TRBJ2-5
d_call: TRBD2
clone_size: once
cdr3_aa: CASSLASGGVETQYF
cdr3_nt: TGTGCCAGCAGCTTAGCTAGCGGGGGGGTAGAGACCCAGTACTTC

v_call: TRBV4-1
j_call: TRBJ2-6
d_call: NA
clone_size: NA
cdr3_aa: CASSQERAGANVLTF
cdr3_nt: TGCGCCAGCAGCCAAGAGAGGGCTGGGGCCAACGTCCTGACTTTC

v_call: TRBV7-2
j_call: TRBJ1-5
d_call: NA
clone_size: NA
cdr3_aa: CASSQKLYQPQHF
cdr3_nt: TGTGCCAGCAGCCAAAAACTTTATCAGCCCCAGCATTTT

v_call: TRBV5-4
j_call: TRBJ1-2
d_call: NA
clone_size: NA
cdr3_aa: CASSVRVLYGYTF
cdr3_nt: TGTGCCAGCAGCGTCCGAGTACTCTATGGCTACACCTTC

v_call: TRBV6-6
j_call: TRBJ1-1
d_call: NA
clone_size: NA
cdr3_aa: CASSSKDVTEAFF
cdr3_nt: TGTGCCAGCAGTTCCAAGGATGTCACTGAAGCTTTCTTT

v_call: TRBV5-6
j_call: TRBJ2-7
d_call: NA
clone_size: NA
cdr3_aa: CASSLRPSGNYEQYF
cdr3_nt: TGTGCCAGCAGCTTGAGGCCCTCGGGAAACTACGAGCAGTACTTC

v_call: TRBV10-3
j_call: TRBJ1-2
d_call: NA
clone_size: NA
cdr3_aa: CAISDGGGYGYTF
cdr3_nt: TGTGCCATCAGTGACGGAGGGGGCTATGGCTACACCTTC

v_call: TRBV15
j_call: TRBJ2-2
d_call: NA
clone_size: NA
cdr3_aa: CATSKGVDTGELFF
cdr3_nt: TGTGCCACCAGCAAGGGCGTGGACACCGGGGAGCTGTTTTTT

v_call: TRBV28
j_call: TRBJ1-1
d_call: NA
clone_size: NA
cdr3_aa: CATENTEAFF
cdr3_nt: TGTGCCACCGAGAACACTGAAGCTTTCTTT